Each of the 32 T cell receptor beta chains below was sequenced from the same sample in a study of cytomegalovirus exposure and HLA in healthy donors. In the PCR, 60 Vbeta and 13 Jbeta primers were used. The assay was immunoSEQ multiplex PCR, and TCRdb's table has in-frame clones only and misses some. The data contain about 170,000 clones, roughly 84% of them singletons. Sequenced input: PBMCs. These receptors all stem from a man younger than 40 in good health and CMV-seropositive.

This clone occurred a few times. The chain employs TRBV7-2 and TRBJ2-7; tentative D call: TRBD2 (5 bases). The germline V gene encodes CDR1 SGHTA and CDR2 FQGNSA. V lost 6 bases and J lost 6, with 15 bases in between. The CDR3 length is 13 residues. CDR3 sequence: CASRPLADREQYF. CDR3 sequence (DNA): TGTGCCAGCAGACCCCTAGCCGATCGCGAGCAGTACTTC. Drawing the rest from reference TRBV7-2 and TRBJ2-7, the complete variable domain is GAGVSQSPSNKVTEKGKDVELRCDPISGHTALYWYRQSLGQGLEFLIYFQGNSAPDKSGLPSDRFSAERTGGSVSTLTIQRTQQEDSAVYLCASRPLADREQYFGPGTRLTVT.

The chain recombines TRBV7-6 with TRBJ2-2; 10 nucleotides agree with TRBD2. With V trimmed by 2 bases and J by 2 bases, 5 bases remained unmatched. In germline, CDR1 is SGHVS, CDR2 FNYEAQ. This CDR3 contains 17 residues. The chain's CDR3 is CASSLFPSGSNTGELFF. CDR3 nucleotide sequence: TGTGCCAGCAGCTTATTCCCTAGCGGGAGTAACACCGGGGAGCTGTTTTTT.

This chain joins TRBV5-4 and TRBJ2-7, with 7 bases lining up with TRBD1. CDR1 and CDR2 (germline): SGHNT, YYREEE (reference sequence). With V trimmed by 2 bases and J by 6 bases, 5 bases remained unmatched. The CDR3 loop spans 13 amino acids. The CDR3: CASSFGTVSEQYF. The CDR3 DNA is TGTGCCAGCAGCTTCGGGACAGTAAGCGAGCAGTACTTC.

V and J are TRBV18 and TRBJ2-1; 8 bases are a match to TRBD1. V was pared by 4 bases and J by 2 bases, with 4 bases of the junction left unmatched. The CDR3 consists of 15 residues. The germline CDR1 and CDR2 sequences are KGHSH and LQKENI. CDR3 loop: CASSQGTGPYNEQFF. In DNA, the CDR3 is TGTGCCAGCTCACAGGGGACAGGACCCTACAATGAGCAGTTCTTC.

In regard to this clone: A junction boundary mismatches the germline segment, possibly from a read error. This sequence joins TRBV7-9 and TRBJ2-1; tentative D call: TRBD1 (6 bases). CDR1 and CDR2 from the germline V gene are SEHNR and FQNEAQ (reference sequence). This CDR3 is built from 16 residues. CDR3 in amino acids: CSSSKSQGFVWNEQFF. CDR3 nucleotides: TGTTCCAGCAGCAAAAGTCAGGGGTTCGTCTGGAATGAGCAGTTCTTC.

CDR3 nucleotide sequence: TGTGCCAGCAGGACTACAGGGGCTACCGGGGAGCTGTTTTTT. Amino acid sequence: CASRTTGATGELFF. The V call is TRBV6-5, the J call TRBJ2-2; 7 bases align to TRBD1. The CDR3 totals 14 residues. Germline-derived CDR1 and CDR2 are MNHEY and SVGAGI. The ends lost 6 bases at V and 5 bases at J; junction bases unmatched: 6.

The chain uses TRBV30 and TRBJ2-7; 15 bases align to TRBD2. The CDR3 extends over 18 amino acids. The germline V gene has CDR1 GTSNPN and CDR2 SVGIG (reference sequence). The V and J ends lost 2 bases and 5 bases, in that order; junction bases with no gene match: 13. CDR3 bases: TGTGCCTGGAGTAAACCTGACTCGGGACTAGCGGGAGGTAACGAGCAGTACTTC. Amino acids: CAWSKPDSGLAGGNEQYF. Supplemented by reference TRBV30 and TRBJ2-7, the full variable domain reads SQTIHQWPATLVQPVGSPLSLECTVEGTSNPNLYWYRQAAGRGLQLLFYSVGIGQISSEVPQNLSASRPQDRQFILSSKKLLLSDSGFYLCAWSKPDSGLAGGNEQYFGPGTRLTVT.

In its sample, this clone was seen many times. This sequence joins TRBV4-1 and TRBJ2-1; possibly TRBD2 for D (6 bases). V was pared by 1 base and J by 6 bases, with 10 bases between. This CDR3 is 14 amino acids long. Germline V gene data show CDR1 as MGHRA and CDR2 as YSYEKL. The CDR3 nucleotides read TGCGCCAGCAGCCAAGGATCGGGAGTCAATGAGCAGTTCTTC. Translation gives CASSQGSGVNEQFF.

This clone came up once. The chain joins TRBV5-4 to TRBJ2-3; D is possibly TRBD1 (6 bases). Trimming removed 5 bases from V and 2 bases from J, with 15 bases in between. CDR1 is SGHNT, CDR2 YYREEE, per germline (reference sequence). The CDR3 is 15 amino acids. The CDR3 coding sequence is TGTGCCAGCAGACAAACAGGGTTGTACACAGATACGCAGTATTTT. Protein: CASRQTGLYTDTQYF.

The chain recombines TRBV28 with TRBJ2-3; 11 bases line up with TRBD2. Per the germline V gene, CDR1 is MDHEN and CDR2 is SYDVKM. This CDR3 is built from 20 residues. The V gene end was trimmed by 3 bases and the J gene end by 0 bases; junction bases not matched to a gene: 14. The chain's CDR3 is CASSLPTPGLADTSTDTQYF. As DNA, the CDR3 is TGTGCCAGCAGTTTGCCGACTCCGGGACTAGCGGATACTAGCACAGATACGCAGTATTTT.

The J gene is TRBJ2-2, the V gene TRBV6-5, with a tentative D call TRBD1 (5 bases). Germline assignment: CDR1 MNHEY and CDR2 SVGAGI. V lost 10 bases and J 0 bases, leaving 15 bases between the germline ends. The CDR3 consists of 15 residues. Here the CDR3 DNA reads TGTGCCACCCTTCCTCAGGGCACGAACACCGGGGAGCTGTTTTTT. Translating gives CATLPQGTNTGELFF.

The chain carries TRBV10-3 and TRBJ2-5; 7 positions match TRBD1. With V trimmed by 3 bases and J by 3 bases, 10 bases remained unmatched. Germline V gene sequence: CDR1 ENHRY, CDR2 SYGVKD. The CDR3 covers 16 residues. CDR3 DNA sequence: TGTGCCATCAGTGAACCGTTAGGGGGCCGTGAAGAGACCCAGTACTTC. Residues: CAISEPLGGREETQYF.

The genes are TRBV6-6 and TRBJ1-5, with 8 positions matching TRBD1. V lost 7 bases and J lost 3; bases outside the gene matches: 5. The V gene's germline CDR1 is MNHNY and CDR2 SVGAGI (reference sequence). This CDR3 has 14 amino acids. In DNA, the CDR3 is TGTGCCAGCATTTCGGACAGGGTCAATCAGCCCCAGCATTTT. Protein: CASISDRVNQPQHF.

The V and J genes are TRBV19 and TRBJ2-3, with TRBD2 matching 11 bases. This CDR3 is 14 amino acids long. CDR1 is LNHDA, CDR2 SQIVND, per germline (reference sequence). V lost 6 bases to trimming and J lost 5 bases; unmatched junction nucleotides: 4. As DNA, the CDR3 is TGTGCCAGTAGGTTAGCGGGAGGGGAAGATACGCAGTATTTT. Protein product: CASRLAGGEDTQYF.

The CDR3 sequence is CAISERVNYGYTF. The CDR3 DNA reads as TGTGCCATCAGTGAAAGAGTTAACTATGGCTACACCTTC. V gene TRBV10-3 combines with J gene TRBJ1-2; D remains unclear. Germline V gene lookup returns CDR1 ENHRY and CDR2 SYGVKD. This CDR3 contains 13 residues. Trimming shortened V by 3 bases and J by 1 base, and 6 bases separated the two germline ends.

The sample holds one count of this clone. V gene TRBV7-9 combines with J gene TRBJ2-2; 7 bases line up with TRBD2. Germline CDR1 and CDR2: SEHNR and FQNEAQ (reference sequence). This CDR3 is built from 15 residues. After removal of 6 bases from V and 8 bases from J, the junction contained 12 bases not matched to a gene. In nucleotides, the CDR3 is TGTGCCAGCAGTTTTGAGCGGGACCTCGGAGGGGAGCTGTTTTTT. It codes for CASSFERDLGGELFF.

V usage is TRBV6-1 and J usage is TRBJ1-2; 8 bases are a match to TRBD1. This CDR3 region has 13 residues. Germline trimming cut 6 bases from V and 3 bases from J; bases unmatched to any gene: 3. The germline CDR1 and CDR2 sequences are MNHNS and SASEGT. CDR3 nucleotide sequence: TGTGCCAGCAGCCCGGGACAGGACTATGGCTACACCTTC. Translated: CASSPGQDYGYTF.

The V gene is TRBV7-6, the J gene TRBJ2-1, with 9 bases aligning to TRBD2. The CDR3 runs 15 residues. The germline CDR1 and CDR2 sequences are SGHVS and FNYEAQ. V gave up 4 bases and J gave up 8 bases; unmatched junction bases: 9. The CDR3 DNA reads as TGTGCCAGCAGCTCCCCCGGACTAGCGAGCGATGAGCAGTTCTTC. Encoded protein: CASSSPGLASDEQFF.

CDR3 region: CASSYSGRANYGYTF. In DNA, the CDR3 is TGTGCCAGCAGTTACTCTGGCAGGGCTAACTATGGCTACACCTTC. This chain links TRBV6-5 with TRBJ1-2, with D tentatively TRBD1 (5 bases). Germline V lookup: CDR1 MNHEY, CDR2 SVGAGI. CDR3 length: 15 amino acids. V was shortened by 0 bases and J by 0 bases, with 8 bases between the two germline ends.

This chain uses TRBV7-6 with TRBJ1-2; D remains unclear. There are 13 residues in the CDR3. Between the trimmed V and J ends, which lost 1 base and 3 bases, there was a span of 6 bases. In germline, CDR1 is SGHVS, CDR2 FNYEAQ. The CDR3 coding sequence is TGTGCCAGCAGCTTAGGAGCCCACTATGGCTACACCTTC. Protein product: CASSLGAHYGYTF.

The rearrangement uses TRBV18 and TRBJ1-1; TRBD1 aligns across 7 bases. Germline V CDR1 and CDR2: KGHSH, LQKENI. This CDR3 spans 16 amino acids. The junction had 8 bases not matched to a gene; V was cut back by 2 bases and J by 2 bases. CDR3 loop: CASSPYGGQRNTEAFF. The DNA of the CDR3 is TGTGCCAGCTCACCATATGGGGGACAGCGAAACACTGAAGCTTTCTTT.

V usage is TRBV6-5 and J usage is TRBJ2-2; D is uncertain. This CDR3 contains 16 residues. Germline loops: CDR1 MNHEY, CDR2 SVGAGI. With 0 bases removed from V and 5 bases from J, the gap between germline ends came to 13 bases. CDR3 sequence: CASSYSAAQPTGELFF. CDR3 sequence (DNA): TGTGCCAGCAGTTACTCGGCTGCACAACCTACCGGGGAGCTGTTTTTT.

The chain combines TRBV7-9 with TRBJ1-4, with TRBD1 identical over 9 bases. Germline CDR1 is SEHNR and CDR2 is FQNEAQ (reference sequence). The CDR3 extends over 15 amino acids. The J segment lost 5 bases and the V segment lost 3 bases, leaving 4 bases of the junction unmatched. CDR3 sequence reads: CASSFGDRDNEKLFF. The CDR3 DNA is TGTGCCAGCAGCTTTGGGGACAGGGACAATGAAAAACTGTTTTTT.

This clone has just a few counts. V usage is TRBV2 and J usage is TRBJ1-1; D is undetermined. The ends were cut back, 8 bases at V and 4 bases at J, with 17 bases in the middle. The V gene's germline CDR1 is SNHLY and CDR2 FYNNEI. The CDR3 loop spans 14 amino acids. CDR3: CASQNTQRSTEAFF. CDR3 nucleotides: TGTGCCAGCCAAAATACGCAGCGTTCCACTGAAGCTTTCTTT.

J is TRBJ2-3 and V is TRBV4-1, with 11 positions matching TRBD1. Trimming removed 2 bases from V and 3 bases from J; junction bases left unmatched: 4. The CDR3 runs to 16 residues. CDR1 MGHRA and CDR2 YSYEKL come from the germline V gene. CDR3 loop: CASSQRDRGTTDTQYF. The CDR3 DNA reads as TGCGCCAGCAGCCAACGGGACAGGGGGACGACAGATACGCAGTATTTT.

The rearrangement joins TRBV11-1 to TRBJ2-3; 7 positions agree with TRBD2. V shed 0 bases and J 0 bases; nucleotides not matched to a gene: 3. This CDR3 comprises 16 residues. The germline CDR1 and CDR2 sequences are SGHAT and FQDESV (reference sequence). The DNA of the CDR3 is TGTGCCAGCAGCTTAGCCTCGGGGGGAAGCACAGATACGCAGTATTTT. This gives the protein CASSLASGGSTDTQYF.

In nucleotides, the CDR3 is TGTGCCAGCAGGCCGGGACAACGTCTAGGCAATGAGCAGTTCTTC. Its protein product is CASRPGQRLGNEQFF. The chain couples TRBV6-6 to TRBJ2-1; possible D gene TRBD1, 6 bases. There are 15 residues in the CDR3. The germline CDR1 and CDR2 sequences are MNHNY and SVGAGI (reference sequence). V shed 6 bases and J shed 6 bases, with 18 bases lying between them.

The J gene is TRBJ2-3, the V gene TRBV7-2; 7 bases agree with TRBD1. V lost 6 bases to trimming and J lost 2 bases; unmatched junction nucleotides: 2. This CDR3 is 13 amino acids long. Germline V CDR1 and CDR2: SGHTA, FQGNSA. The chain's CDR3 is CASSDRVTDTQYF. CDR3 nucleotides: TGTGCCAGCAGTGACAGGGTCACAGATACGCAGTATTTT. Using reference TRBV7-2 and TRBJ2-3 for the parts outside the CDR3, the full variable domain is GAGVSQSPSNKVTEKGKDVELRCDPISGHTALYWYRQSLGQGLEFLIYFQGNSAPDKSGLPSDRFSAERTGGSVSTLTIQRTQQEDSAVYLCASSDRVTDTQYFGPGTRLTVL.

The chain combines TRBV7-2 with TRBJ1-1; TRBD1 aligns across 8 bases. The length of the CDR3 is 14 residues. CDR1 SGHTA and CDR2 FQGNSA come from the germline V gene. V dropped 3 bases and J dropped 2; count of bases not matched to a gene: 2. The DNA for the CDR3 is TGTGCCAGCAGCTTCAGGGGGCCCAACACTGAAGCTTTCTTT. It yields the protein CASSFRGPNTEAFF.

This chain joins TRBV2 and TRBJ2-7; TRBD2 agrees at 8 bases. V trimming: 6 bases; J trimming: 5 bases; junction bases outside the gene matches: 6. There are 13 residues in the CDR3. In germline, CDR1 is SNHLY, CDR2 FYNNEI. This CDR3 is CASRETSAHEQYV. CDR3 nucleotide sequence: TGTGCCAGCAGGGAGACTAGCGCCCACGAGCAGTACGTC.

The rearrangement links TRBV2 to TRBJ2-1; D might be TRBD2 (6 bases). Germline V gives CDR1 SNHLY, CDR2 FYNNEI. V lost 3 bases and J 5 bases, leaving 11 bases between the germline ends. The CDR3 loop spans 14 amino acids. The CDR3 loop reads CASSDRRGDNEQFF. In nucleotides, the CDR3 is TGTGCCAGCAGTGACAGGAGGGGTGACAATGAGCAGTTCTTC.

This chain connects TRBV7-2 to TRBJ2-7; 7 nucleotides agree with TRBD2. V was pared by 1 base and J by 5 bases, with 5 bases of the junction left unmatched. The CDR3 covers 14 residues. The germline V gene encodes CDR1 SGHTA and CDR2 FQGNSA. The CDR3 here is CASSLVGGSDEQYV. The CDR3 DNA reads TGTGCCAGCAGCTTAGTCGGCGGGAGTGACGAGCAGTACGTC.